These T cell receptor beta chains were read from a single sample in a study of cytomegalovirus exposure and HLA in healthy donors. Profiling relied on immunoSEQ multiplex PCR, and the TCRdb table lists in-frame clones only, not all of them. The sample shows almost 85,000 clones, over 75% of them seen only once. The sequenced sample consisted of PBMCs. These receptors were collected from a male donor in good health and CMV-seropositive. Both conserved end residues are part of each CDR3. Fields, in order: V gene, J gene, D gene, clone size, CDR3 protein, CDR3 DNA. D genes are given only for firm matches. Size is omitted from some rows. Given values are once, few, many or a class for expanded clones.

TRBV4-3	TRBJ2-1	NA	few	CASSQRLGAHNEQFF	TGCGCCAGCAGCCAGCGACTAGGGGCACACAATGAGCAGTTCTTC
TRBV6-6	TRBJ2-7	TRBD2	NA	CASSLSGSSYEQYF	TGTGCCAGCAGTCTCAGCGGGAGTTCCTACGAGCAGTACTTC
TRBV13	TRBJ2-5	NA	NA	CASSAPGQETQYF	TGTGCCAGCAGCGCCCCAGGGCAAGAGACCCAGTACTTC
TRBV18	TRBJ2-7	NA	NA	CASSPEGSYEQYF	TGTGCCAGCTCACCGGAGGGCTCCTACGAGCAGTACTTC
TRBV7-8	TRBJ2-1	NA	NA	CASSLRPIDNEQFF	TGTGCCAGCAGCTTACGCCCTATAGACAATGAGCAGTTCTTC
TRBV10-1	TRBJ2-3	TRBD2	NA	CASSAPTSGSPDTQYF	TGCGCCAGCAGTGCTCCGACTAGCGGGAGTCCAGATACGCAGTATTTT
TRBV18	TRBJ1-2	NA	NA	CASSSNRDANYGYTF	TGTGCCAGCTCATCAAACAGGGACGCTAACTATGGCTACACCTTC
TRBV10-3	TRBJ2-7	TRBD1	NA	CAIRQGSPYEQYF	TGTGCCATCAGACAGGGGTCCCCCTACGAGCAGTACTTC
TRBV13	TRBJ1-5	NA	NA	CASSFDRDQPQHF	TGTGCCAGCAGCTTCGACAGAGATCAGCCCCAGCATTTT
TRBV28	TRBJ2-5	TRBD2	once	CASSLGLAGEGWETQYF	TGTGCCAGCAGTTTGGGACTAGCGGGAGAGGGTTGGGAGACCCAGTACTTC
TRBV29-1	TRBJ2-1	TRBD2	NA	CSASGTSGLVEQFF	TGCAGCGCATCCGGGACTAGCGGGTTGGTTGAGCAGTTCTTC
TRBV16	TRBJ1-5	NA	NA	CASSPKITGIQPQHF	TGTGCCAGCAGCCCTAAGATTACAGGGATTCAGCCCCAGCATTTT
TRBV9	TRBJ2-5	TRBD2	NA	CASSRTSGGMETQYF	TGTGCCAGCAGCCGGACTAGCGGGGGGATGGAGACCCAGTACTTC
TRBV4-3	TRBJ2-3	TRBD2	NA	CASSQENSGSKISDTQYF	TGCGCCAGCAGCCAAGAAAATAGCGGGAGTAAAATTTCCGATACGCAGTATTTT
TRBV18	TRBJ1-4	TRBD1	once	CASSPAGGGHGEKLFF	TGTGCCAGCTCACCCGCAGGGGGCGGGCACGGTGAAAAACTGTTTTTT
TRBV15	TRBJ1-1	NA	NA	CATSRAKGPLPYEAFF	TGTGCCACCAGCAGAGCCAAGGGGCCGCTGCCTTATGAAGCTTTCTTT
TRBV5-6	TRBJ1-2	NA	NA	CASSFGTAAAGGYTF	TGTGCCAGCAGCTTCGGGACGGCCGCCGCGGGGGGCTACACCTTC
TRBV6-5	TRBJ2-3	NA	NA	CASSPGGSTDTQYF	TGTGCCAGCAGTCCCGGAGGCAGCACAGATACGCAGTATTTT
TRBV4-2	TRBJ1-1	TRBD1	NA	CASSQDPGQGAGGTEAFF	TGTGCCAGCAGCCAAGATCCGGGACAGGGGGCGGGAGGCACTGAAGCTTTCTTT
TRBV5-6	TRBJ2-1	TRBD2	few	CVSSLGRGLAGNNEQFF	TGTGTCAGCAGCTTGGGGAGGGGACTAGCGGGAAACAATGAGCAGTTCTTC
TRBV5-1	TRBJ2-3	NA	few	CASRMNGWGADTQYF	TGCGCCAGCAGAATGAACGGCTGGGGGGCAGATACGCAGTATTTT
TRBV7-2	TRBJ1-3	TRBD1	once	CASSPGTASGNTIYF	TGTGCCAGCAGCCCGGGGACAGCCTCTGGAAACACCATATATTTT
TRBV19	TRBJ2-7	TRBD1	NA	CASSAVQGNYEQYF	TGTGCCAGTAGTGCAGTACAGGGGAATTACGAGCAGTACTTC
TRBV10-1	TRBJ2-5	NA	NA	CASSEGAGFETQYF	TGCGCCAGCAGTGAGGGAGCAGGGTTTGAGACCCAGTACTTC
TRBV15	TRBJ2-6	NA	NA	CATSSSGAGANVLTF	TGTGCCACCAGCAGCTCGGGAGCTGGGGCCAACGTCCTGACTTTC
TRBV7-9	TRBJ1-3	NA	once	CASSPSGIGNTIYF	TGTGCCAGCAGCCCAAGCGGGATTGGAAACACCATATATTTT
TRBV14	TRBJ1-1	TRBD1	NA	CASTTLAGGATSAFF	TGTGCCAGCACCACCTTGGCAGGGGGCGCGACATCAGCTTTCTTT
TRBV28	TRBJ1-5	TRBD1	NA	CASSLLRPRGMTGGNNQPQHF	TGTGCCAGCAGTTTATTGCGGCCAAGAGGGATGACAGGGGGAAACAATCAGCCCCAGCATTTT
TRBV2	TRBJ2-1	TRBD2	once	CASSEALAGYEQFF	TGTGCCAGCAGTGAAGCGCTAGCGGGTTATGAGCAGTTCTTC
TRBV28	TRBJ1-2	NA	NA	CASSLNTGYTF	TGTGCCAGCAGTTTAAACACAGGCTACACCTTC